This TCR beta chain appears in the sequencing data of a study of blood T cell repertoires in COVID-19. Whole-study context: T cells, B-cell-depleted T cells, or PBMCs supplied cDNA or gDNA.

V gave up 3 bases and J gave up 7 bases, with 9 bases separating them. The CDR3 totals 11 residues. Germline V gives CDR1 GTSNPN, CDR2 SVGIG (reference sequence). As originally analysed: Estimation of nucleated cell counts was performed using reference gene primer amplification. Some clones are missing from TCRdb's copy, which holds only in-frame ones; the method was immunoSEQ multiplex PCR. V, J and clone size are those of that table, while D and trimming were read from the DNA. The data hold under 150,000 clones, with around 85% observed a single time. This chain links TRBV30 with TRBJ1-1; D is unclear. Material: peripheral blood. This TCR was sampled from a man aged 50-59 years with acute or convalescent COVID-19. The CDR3 coding sequence is TGTGCCTGGAGGGGCAATCTTGAAGCTTTCTTT. It encodes CAWRGNLEAFF.